This T cell receptor beta chain was documented in a study of patients and donors after allogeneic stem cell transplantation. There are 17 residues in the CDR3. The germline V gene encodes CDR1 LNHNV and CDR2 YYDKDF (reference sequence). Trimming took off 0 bases at V and 0 bases at J, with 12 bases between the two ends. MiXCR, run by TCRdb on the RT-PCR reads, gives a single entry per CDR3 protein. This table has about a million distinct CDR3 sequences, approximately 19% appearing once. This sequence joins TRBV15 and TRBJ1-3, with D uncertain. Source material: blood, either unsorted or a sorted T cell fraction (not recorded which). The sequence was obtained from a human donor who was either an allogeneic HSCT recipient or a stem cell or donor lymphocyte infusion donor (not recorded which). It is not recorded whose cells these are; they may come from a transplant donor. CDR3 DNA: TGTGCCACCAGCAGAGATGGGAGCGGATACTCTGGAAACACCATATATTTT. Its protein is CATSRDGSGYSGNTIYF. Using reference TRBV15 and TRBJ1-3 for the parts outside the CDR3, the full variable domain is DAMVIQNPRYQVTQFGKPVTLSCSQTLNHNVMYWYQQKSSQAPKLLFHYYDKDFNNEADTPDNFQSRRPNTSFCFLDIRSPGLGDTAMYLCATSRDGSGYSGNTIYFGEGSWLTVV.